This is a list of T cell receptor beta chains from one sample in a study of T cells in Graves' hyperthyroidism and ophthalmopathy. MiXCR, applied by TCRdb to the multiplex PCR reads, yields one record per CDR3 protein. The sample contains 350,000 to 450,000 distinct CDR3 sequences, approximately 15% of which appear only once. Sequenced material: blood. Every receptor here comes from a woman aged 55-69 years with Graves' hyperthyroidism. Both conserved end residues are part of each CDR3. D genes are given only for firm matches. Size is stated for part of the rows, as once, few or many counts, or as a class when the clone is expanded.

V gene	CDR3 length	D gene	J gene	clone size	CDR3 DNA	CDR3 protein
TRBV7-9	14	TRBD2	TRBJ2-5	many	TGTGCCAGCAGCTTAACTAGCGGGATAGAGACCCAGTACTTC	CASSLTSGIETQYF
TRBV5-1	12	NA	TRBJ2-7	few	TGCGCCAGCAGCCCTAGCGATAACGAGCAGTACTTC	CASSPSDNEQYF
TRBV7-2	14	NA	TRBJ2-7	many	TGTGCCAGCAGCTTAGCTATGGCCCTCTACGAGCAGTACTTC	CASSLAMALYEQYF
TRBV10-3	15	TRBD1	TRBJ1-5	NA	TGTGCCACCGGAGGGACAGATTATAGCAATCAGCCCCAGCATTTT	CATGGTDYSNQPQHF
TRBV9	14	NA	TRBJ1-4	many	TGTGCCAGCAGCGTAGGCGCAACTAATGAAAAACTGTTTTTT	CASSVGATNEKLFF
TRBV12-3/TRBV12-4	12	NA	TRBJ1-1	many	TGTGCCAGCAGTTTATCCGACAGGGAAGCTTTCTTT	CASSLSDREAFF
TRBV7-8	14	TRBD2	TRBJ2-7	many	TGTGCCAGCAGCTTTAGCGGGAACCCGCGGGAGCAGTACTTC	CASSFSGNPREQYF
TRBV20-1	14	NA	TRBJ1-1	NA	TGCAGTGCTAGATCAGGGACACCGAACACTGAAGCTTTCTTT	CSARSGTPNTEAFF
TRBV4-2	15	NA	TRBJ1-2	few	TGTGCCAGCAGCCAACACGGAACGGGTGACTATGGCTACACCTTC	CASSQHGTGDYGYTF
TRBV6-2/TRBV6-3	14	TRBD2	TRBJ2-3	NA	TGTGCCAGCAGATTGAGCGGGAGCGGGGATACGCAGTATTTT	CASRLSGSGDTQYF
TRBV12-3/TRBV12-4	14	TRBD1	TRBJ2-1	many	TGTGCCAGCAGTGGGGGACAGTATAACAATGAGCAGTTCTTC	CASSGGQYNNEQFF
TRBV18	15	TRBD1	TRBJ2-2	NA	TGTGCCAGCTCACCGAGACAGGGGTTGGCCGGGGAGCTGTTTTTT	CASSPRQGLAGELFF
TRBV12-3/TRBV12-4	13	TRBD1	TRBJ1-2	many	TGTGCCAGCAGTCGCACAGGGGACTATGGCTACACCTTC	CASSRTGDYGYTF
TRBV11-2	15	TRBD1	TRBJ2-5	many	TGTGCCAGCAGCTCCTACAGGGGGCGCAGGGAGACCCAGTACTTC	CASSSYRGRRETQYF
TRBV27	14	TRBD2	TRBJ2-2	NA	TGTGCCAGCAGTGCTCGCGGGAGATCCGGGGAGCTGTTTTTT	CASSARGRSGELFF
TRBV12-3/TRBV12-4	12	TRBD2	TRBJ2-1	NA	TGTGCCAGCAGTACTAGCGGGACTGAGCAGTTCTTC	CASSTSGTEQFF
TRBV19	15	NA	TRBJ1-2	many	TGTGCCAGTAGTATCGCGACCGGTACTAACTATGGCTACACCTTC	CASSIATGTNYGYTF
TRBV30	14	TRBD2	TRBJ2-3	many	TGTGCCTGGACCTCACTAGCGGGAGGACTCACGCAGTATTTT	CAWTSLAGGLTQYF
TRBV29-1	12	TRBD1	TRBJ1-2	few	TGCAGCGTGGCGGGACAGGGTAATGGCTACACCTTC	CSVAGQGNGYTF
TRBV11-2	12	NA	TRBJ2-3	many	TGTGCCAGCAGCCCCCCGACTGATACGCAGTATTTT	CASSPPTDTQYF
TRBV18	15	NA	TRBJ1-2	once	TGTGCCAGCTCACCAGATTCAGGGGTTAACTATGGCTACACCTTC	CASSPDSGVNYGYTF
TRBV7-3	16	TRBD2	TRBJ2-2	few	TGTGCCAGCAGCTTAATGGCTAGCGGGGCAACCGGGGAGCTGTTTTTT	CASSLMASGATGELFF
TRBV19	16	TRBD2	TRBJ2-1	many	TGTGCCAGTAGTATTCGTCTAGCGGGAGGAGACAATGAGCAGTTCTTC	CASSIRLAGGDNEQFF
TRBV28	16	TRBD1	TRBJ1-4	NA	TGTGCCAGCAGTTCGCAACCGGGACAGGGTGGTGAAAAACTGTTTTTT	CASSSQPGQGGEKLFF
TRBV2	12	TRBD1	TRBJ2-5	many	TGTGCCAGCCGGGACAGGGAATTGGCCCAGTACTTC	CASRDRELAQYF
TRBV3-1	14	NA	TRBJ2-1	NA	TGTGCCAGCAGCCAAGGAGACTCCCTCCAAAGTAGGATCTTC	CASSQGDSLQSRIF
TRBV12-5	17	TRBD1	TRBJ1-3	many	TGTGCTAGTGGTTTGGTTCGGACAGGAGACTCTGGAAACACCATATATTTT	CASGLVRTGDSGNTIYF
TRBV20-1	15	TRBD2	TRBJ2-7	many	TGCAGTGCTAGAGATCGGCTAGCGGGAACTTACGAGCAGTACTTC	CSARDRLAGTYEQYF
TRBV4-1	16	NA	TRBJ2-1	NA	TGCGCCAGCAGCCAACCCTCCAGGGGCGCATACAATGAGCAGTTCTTC	CASSQPSRGAYNEQFF
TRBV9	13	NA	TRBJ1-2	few	TGTGCCAGCAGCGTAGATAACAGCGGTGGCTACACCTTC	CASSVDNSGGYTF
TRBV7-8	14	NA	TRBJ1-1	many	TGTGCCAGCAGCCTAGGACCGATGAACACTGAAGCTTTCTTT	CASSLGPMNTEAFF
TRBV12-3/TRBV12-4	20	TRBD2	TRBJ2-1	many	TGTGCCAGCAGTATCATACCCGGGACTAGCGGGTCCCACTCCTACAATGAGCAGTTCTTC	CASSIIPGTSGSHSYNEQFF
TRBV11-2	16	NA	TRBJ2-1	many	TGTGCCAGCAGCTTAGAGGGACGGGGCTCCTACAATGAGCAGTTCTTC	CASSLEGRGSYNEQFF
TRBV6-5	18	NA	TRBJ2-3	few	TGTGCCGGCAGTTACCGAATCCCCACAGGGGGAGGGTCAGATACGCAGTATTTT	CAGSYRIPTGGGSDTQYF
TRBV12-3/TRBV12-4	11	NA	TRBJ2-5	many	TGTGCCAGCAGTTTAGGGAAGACCCAGTACTTC	CASSLGKTQYF
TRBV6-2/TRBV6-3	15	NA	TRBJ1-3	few	TGTGCCAGCAGTTACTCGCGACAGATATTTAACACCATATATTTT	CASSYSRQIFNTIYF
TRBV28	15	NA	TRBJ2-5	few	TGTGCCAGCAGTCCGGCGGGACCCCGGGGAGGGACCCAGTACTTC	CASSPAGPRGGTQYF
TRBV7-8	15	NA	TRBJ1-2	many	TGTGCCAGCAGTTCACGAAGGAGGGAGTTTGATGGCTACACCTTC	CASSSRRREFDGYTF
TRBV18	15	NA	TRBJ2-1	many	TGTGCCAGCTCACCGATTACGGGACACTACAATGAGCAGTTCTTC	CASSPITGHYNEQFF
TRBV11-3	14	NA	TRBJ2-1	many	TGTGCCAGCAGCTTAGATCCGACAGGTCATGAGCAGTTCTTC	CASSLDPTGHEQFF
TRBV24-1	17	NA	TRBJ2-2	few	TGTGCCACCAGTGATCCACCAGGAGGGACCCAACGAAGGGAGCTGTTTTTT	CATSDPPGGTQRRELFF
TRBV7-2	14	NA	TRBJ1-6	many	TGTGCCAGCAGCTTAGCCAGGGGCGACGTCACCCTCCACTTT	CASSLARGDVTLHF
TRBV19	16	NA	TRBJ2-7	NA	TGTGCCAGTACCACGACCGCGGGTGGAAGCTCCTACGAGCAGTACTTC	CASTTTAGGSSYEQYF
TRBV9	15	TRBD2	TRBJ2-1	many	TGTGCCAGCAGCCCCCGACTAGCGGGAGCCAATGAGCAGTTCTTC	CASSPRLAGANEQFF
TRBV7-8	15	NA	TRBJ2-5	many	TGTGCCAGCAGCTTAGCGGGGCAGGATGGAGAGACCCAGTACTTC	CASSLAGQDGETQYF
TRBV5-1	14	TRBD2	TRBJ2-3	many	TGCGCCAGCAGCCTAGCGGGAGTCCCAGATACGCAGTATTTT	CASSLAGVPDTQYF
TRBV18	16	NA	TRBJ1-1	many	TGTGCCAGCTCACCTCCCGGGAGGAGAGCGAACACTGAAGCTTTCTTT	CASSPPGRRANTEAFF
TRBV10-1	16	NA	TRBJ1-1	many	TGCGCCAGCAGTGACCACAGCCCTCGAGGGGTGACTGAAGCTTTCTTT	CASSDHSPRGVTEAFF